These 8 T cell receptor beta chains came from one sample sequenced in a study of cytomegalovirus exposure and HLA in healthy donors. The PCR employed 60 Vbeta primers together with 13 Jbeta primers. The data were produced by immunoSEQ multiplex PCR, yet TCRdb's version contains in-frame clones alone and is incomplete. The top ten hold 22% of the sample, which has some 77,000 clones, almost 80% seen once. Sequencing input: PBMCs. The receptors derive from a woman aged 40 to 50 in good health and CMV-seropositive.

This clone was counted a few times. This chain uses TRBV7-3 with TRBJ2-7, with D perhaps matching TRBD1 (6 bases). Germline CDR1 SGHTA, CDR2 FQGTGA. V was clipped by 5 bases and J by 6 bases, with 17 bases between them. This CDR3 contains 14 residues. The CDR3 region has the DNA TGTGCCAGCAGCCACACAACAGGGTATGGCGAGCAGTACTTC. It yields the protein CASSHTTGYGEQYF.

The genes are TRBV15 and TRBJ1-2, with D perhaps TRBD1 (6 bases). V was shortened by 1 base and J by 6 bases, with 15 bases between the two germline ends. The length of the CDR3 is 15 residues. Per the germline V gene, CDR1 is LNHNV and CDR2 is YYDKDF (reference sequence). CDR3 residues: CATSRGGGGGNGYTF. The CDR3 DNA follows: TGTGCCACCAGCAGAGGGGGGGGCGGGGGAAATGGCTACACCTTC.

The chain uses TRBV29-1 and TRBJ1-1; possibly TRBD1 for D (5 bases). V was trimmed by 6 bases and J by 6 bases, leaving 14 bases between them. This CDR3 contains 12 residues. Germline CDR1 SQVTM, CDR2 ANQGSEA. This chain's CDR3 is CSVAQGRAEAFF. CDR3 sequence (DNA): TGCAGCGTAGCTCAGGGTCGCGCTGAAGCTTTCTTT.

This chain joins TRBV5-1 and TRBJ2-1, with 11 bases aligning to TRBD2. This CDR3 region has 15 residues. The J segment lost 6 bases and the V segment lost 3 bases, leaving 5 bases of the junction unmatched. Germline CDR1 and CDR2: SGHRS and YFSETQ. In DNA, the CDR3 is TGCGCCAGCAGCTCCTTAGCGGGAGGGGCCAATGAGCAGTTCTTC. It encodes CASSSLAGGANEQFF.

The V gene is TRBV6-1, the J gene TRBJ1-1; TRBD1 agrees at 7 bases. The germline CDR1 and CDR2 sequences are MNHNS and SASEGT. CDR3 length: 12 amino acids. The J segment lost 4 bases and the V segment lost 11 bases, leaving 7 bases of the junction unmatched. The CDR3 nucleotides are TGTGCCTCCCAGGGGGGAATCACTGAAGCTTTCTTT. It specifies CASQGGITEAFF.

The chain couples TRBV6-1 to TRBJ1-5; 9 positions agree with TRBD1. Trimming at V came to 4 bases and at J to 3 bases, leaving 4 bases not matched to a gene. The CDR3 has 15 residues. CDR1 MNHNS and CDR2 SASEGT come from the germline V gene. CDR3 bases: TGTGCCAGCAGTGTCGGGACAGGGTCCAATCAGCCCCAGCATTTT. Its protein is CASSVGTGSNQPQHF.

This clone was counted once. This sequence joins TRBV30 and TRBJ2-5; tentatively, D is TRBD1 (6 bases). With 3 bases removed from V and 2 bases from J, the gap between germline ends came to 10 bases. Per the germline V gene, CDR1 is GTSNPN and CDR2 is SVGIG (reference sequence). The CDR3 contains 13 residues. The CDR3 loop is CAWSRGYQETQYF. In DNA, the CDR3 is TGTGCCTGGAGCAGGGGATATCAAGAGACCCAGTACTTC.

The chain joins TRBV5-4 to TRBJ2-7; TRBD2 matches 12 bases. Germline lookup yields CDR1 SGHNT and CDR2 YYREEE (reference sequence). Unmatched junction bases numbered 3, after V lost 0 bases and J lost 2 bases. CDR3 length equals 16 residues. The CDR3 reads CASSLVSSGRAYEQYF. The CDR3 DNA reads TGTGCCAGCAGCTTGGTGTCTAGCGGGAGGGCCTACGAGCAGTACTTC.